This T cell receptor (beta chain) emerged from a study of T-cell reconstitution after alpha-beta-depleted transplantation in children. Study-level results: Elevated TCRbeta diversity at day 60 was traced, in some patients, to surviving recipient T cells and thymic progenitors. Fresh T-cell production supplied most of the T-cell counts and diversity seen one year after transplant.

The sample holds many counts of this clonotype. Its antigen remains unidentified. Per the germline V gene, CDR1 is MDHEN and CDR2 is SYDVKM. V dropped 5 bases and J dropped 4 bases, with 15 bases sitting between them. CDR3 size: 14 residues. During its preparation, the TCRbeta library received unique molecular identifiers. MiXCR, run by TCRdb on the PCR reads, gives a single entry per CDR3 protein. The table has approximately 400,000 distinct CDR3 sequences, 15% to 20% seen once. This sequence was found in a boy under three years old who had a stem cell transplant for Wiskott-Aldrich syndrome, so the T cells may come from the graft donor. Here the sequenced sample was PBMCs, mostly from graft donor cells, taken 360 days after TCRalphabeta/CD19-depleted stem cell transplant. The gene calls are TRBV28 and TRBJ2-7; D is possibly TRBD1 or TRBD2 (5 bases each). CDR3 in amino acids: CASSPRDRHYEQYF. For the CDR3, the DNA is TGTGCCAGCAGTCCCCGGGACCGTCATTACGAGCAGTACTTC.